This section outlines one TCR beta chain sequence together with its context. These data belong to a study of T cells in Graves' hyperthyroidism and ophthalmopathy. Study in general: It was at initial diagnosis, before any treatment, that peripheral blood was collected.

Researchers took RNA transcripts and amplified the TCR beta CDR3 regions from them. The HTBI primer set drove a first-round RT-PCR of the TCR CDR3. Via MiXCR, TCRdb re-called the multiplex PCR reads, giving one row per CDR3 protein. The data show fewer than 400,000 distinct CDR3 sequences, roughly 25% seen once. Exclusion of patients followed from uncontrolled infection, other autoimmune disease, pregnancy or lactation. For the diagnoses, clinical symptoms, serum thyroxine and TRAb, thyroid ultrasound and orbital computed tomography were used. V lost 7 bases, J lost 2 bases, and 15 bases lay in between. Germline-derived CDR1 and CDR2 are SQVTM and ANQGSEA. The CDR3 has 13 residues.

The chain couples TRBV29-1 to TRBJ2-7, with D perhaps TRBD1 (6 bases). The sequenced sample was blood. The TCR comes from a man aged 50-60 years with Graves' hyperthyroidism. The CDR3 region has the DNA TGCAGCGCGACAGGTACCAGCCCCTACGAGCAGTACTTC. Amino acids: CSATGTSPYEQYF.